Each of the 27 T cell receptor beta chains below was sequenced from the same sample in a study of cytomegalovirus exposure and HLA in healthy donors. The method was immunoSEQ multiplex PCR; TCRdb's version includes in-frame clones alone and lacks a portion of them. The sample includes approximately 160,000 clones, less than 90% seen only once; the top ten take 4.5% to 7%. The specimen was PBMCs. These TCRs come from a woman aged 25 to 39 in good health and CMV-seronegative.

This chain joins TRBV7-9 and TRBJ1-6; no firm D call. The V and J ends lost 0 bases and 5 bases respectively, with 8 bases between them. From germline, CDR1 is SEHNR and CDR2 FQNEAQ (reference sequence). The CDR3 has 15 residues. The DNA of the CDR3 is TGTGCCAGCAGCTTAGCTCGTGGGAATAATTCACCCCTCCACTTT. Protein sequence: CASSLARGNNSPLHF.

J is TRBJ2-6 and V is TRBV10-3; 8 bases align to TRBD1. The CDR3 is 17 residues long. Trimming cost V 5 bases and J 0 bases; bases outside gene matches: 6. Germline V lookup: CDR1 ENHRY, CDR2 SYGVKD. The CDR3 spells CAISFDRGDSGANVLTF. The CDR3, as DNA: TGTGCCATCAGTTTCGACAGGGGAGACTCTGGGGCCAACGTCCTGACTTTC.

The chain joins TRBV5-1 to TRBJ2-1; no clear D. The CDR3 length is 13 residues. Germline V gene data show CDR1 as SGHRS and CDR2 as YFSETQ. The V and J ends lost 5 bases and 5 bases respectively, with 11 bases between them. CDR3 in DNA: TGCGCCAGCAGTGCCTTAAGCAACAATGAGCAGTTCTTC. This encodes CASSALSNNEQFF.

CDR3 loop: CASSGLAFEQYF. The CDR3 nucleotides are TGTGCCAGCAGTGGACTAGCGTTCGAGCAGTACTTC. The V call is TRBV2, the J call TRBJ2-7; 8 nucleotides line up with TRBD2. Germline V gives CDR1 SNHLY, CDR2 FYNNEI. The CDR3 extends over 12 amino acids. V lost 4 bases and J lost 6; bases outside the gene matches: 2.

The CDR3 DNA follows: TGCAGCGTTGAAGGTCGGGCTGCCTATGGCTACACCTTC. Translating gives CSVEGRAAYGYTF. This chain connects TRBV29-1 to TRBJ1-2; D gene ambiguous. The V end lost 1 base, the J end lost 4 bases, and 10 bases lay between the germline ends. Looked up from germline, CDR1 is SQVTM and CDR2 is ANQGSEA. There are 13 residues in the CDR3.

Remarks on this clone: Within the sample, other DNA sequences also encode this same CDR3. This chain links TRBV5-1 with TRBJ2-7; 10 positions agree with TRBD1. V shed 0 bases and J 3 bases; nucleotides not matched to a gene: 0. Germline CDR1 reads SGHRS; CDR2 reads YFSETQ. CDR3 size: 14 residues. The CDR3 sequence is CASSLGTGGYEQYF. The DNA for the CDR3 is TGCGCCAGCAGCTTGGGGACAGGGGGCTACGAGCAGTACTTC.

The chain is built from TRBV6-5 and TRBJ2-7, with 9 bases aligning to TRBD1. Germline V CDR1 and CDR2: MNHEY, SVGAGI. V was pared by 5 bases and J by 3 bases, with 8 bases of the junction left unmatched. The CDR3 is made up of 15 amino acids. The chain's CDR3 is CASSRPGQGGYEQYF. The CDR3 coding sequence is TGTGCCAGCAGTCGGCCGGGACAGGGAGGCTACGAGCAGTACTTC.

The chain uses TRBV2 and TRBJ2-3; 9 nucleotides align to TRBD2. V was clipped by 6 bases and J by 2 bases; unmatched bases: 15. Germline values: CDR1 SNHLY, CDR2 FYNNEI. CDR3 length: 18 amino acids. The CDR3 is CASRELRTGTSFTDTQYF. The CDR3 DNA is TGTGCCAGCAGAGAACTTAGAACCGGGACTAGCTTCACAGATACGCAGTATTTT.

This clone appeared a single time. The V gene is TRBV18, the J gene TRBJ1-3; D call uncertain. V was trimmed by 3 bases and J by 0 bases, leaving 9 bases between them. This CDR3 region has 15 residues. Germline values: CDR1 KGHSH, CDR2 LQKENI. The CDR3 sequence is CASSPYRNSGNTIYF. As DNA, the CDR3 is TGTGCCAGCTCACCCTACCGGAACTCTGGAAACACCATATATTTT.

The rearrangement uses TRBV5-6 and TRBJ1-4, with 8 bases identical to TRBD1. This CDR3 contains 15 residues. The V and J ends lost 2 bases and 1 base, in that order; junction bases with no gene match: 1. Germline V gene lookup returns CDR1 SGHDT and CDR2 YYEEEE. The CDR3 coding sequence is TGTGCCAGCAGCTTTGGGACAGGAACTAATGAAAAACTGTTTTTT. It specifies CASSFGTGTNEKLFF.

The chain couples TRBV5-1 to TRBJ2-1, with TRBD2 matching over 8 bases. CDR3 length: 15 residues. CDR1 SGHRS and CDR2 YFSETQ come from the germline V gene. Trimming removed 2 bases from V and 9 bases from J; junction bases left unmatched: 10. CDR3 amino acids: CASSFTLAGGSEQFF. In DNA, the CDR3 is TGCGCCAGCAGCTTCACTCTAGCGGGTGGTAGTGAGCAGTTCTTC.

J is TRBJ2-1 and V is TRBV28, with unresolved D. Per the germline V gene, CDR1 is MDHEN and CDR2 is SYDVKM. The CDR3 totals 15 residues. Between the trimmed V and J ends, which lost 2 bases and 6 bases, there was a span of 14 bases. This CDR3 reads CASSLPLVAANEQFF. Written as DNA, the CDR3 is TGTGCCAGCAGTTTACCGCTAGTTGCAGCCAATGAGCAGTTCTTC. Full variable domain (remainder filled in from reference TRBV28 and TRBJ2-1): DVKVTQSSRYLVKRTGEKVFLECVQDMDHENMFWYRQDPGLGLRLIYFSYDVKMKEKGDIPEGYSVSREKKERFSLILESASTNQTSMYLCASSLPLVAANEQFFGPGTRLTVL.

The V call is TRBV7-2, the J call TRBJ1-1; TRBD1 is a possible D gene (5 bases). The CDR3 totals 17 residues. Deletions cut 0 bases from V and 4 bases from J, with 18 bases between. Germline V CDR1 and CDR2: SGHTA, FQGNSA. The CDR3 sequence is CASSLAEGLFGGTEAFF. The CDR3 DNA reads TGTGCCAGCAGCTTAGCGGAGGGGTTATTTGGTGGCACTGAAGCTTTCTTT.

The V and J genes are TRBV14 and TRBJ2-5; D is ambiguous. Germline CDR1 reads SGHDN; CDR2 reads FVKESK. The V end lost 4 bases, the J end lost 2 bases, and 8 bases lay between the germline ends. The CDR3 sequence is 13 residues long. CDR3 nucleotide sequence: TGTGCCAGCAGCCGATTCCTACAAGAGACCCAGTACTTC. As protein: CASSRFLQETQYF.

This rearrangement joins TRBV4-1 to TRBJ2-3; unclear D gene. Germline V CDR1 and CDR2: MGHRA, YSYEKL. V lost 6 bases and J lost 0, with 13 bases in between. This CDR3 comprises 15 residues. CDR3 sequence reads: CASRISVASTDTQYF. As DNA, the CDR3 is TGCGCCAGCAGGATAAGTGTAGCTAGCACAGATACGCAGTATTTT.

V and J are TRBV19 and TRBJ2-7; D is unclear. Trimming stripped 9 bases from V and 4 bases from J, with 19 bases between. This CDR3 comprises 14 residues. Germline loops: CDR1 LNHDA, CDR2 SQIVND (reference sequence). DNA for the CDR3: TGTGCCAGGATTATCACGATCCCATCTTACGAGCAGTACTTC. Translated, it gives CARIITIPSYEQYF. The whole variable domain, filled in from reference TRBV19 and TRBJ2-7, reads DGGITQSPKYLFRKEGQNVTLSCEQNLNHDAMYWYRQDPGQGLRLIYYSQIVNDFQKGDIAEGYSVSREKKESFPLTVTSAQKNPTAFYLCARIITIPSYEQYFGPGTRLTVT.

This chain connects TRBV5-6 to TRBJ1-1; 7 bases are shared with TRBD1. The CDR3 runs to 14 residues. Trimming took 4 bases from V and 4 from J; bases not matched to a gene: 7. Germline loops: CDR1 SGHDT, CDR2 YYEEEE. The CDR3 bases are TGTGCCAGCAGCCCTGGGACAGCAGGCACTGAAGCTTTCTTT. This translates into CASSPGTAGTEAFF. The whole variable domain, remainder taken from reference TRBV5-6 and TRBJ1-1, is DAGVTQSPTHLIKTRGQQVTLRCSPKSGHDTVSWYQQALGQGPQFIFQYYEEEERQRGNFPDRFSGHQFPNYSSELNVNALLLGDSALYLCASSPGTAGTEAFFGQGTRLTVV.

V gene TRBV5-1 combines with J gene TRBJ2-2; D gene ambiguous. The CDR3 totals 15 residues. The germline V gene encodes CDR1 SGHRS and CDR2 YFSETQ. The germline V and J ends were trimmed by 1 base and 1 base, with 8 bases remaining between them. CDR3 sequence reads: CASSLNLLNTGELFF. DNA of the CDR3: TGCGCCAGCAGCTTGAACTTGTTGAACACCGGGGAGCTGTTTTTT.

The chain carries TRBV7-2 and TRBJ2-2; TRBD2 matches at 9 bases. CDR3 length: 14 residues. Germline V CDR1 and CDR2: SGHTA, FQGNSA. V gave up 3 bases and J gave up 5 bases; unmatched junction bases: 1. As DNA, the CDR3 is TGTGCCAGCAGCTTCAGCGGGGGGACCGGGGAGCTGTTTTTT. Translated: CASSFSGGTGELFF. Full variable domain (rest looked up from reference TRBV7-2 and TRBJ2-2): GAGVSQSPSNKVTEKGKDVELRCDPISGHTALYWYRQSLGQGLEFLIYFQGNSAPDKSGLPSDRFSAERTGGSVSTLTIQRTQQEDSAVYLCASSFSGGTGELFFGEGSRLTVL.

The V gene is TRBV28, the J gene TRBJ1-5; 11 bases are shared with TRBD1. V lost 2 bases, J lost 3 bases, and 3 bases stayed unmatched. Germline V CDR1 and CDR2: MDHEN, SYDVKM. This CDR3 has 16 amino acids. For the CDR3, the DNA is TGTGCCAGCAGTTTAGCGGACAGGGGGCTCAATCAGCCCCAGCATTTT. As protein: CASSLADRGLNQPQHF.

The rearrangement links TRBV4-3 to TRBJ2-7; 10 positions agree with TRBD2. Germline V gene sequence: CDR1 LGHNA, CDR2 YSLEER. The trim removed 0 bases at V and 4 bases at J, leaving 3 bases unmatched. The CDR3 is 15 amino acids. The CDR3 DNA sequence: TGCGCCAGCAGCCAAGAAGGGACTAGCGTATACGAGCAGTACTTC. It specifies CASSQEGTSVYEQYF.

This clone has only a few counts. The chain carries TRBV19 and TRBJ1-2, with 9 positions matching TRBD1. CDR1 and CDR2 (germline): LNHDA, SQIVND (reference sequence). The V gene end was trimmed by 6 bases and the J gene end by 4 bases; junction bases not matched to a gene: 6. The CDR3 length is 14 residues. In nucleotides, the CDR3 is TGTGCCAGTAGCCGTGACAGGGGGGGCTATGGCTACACCTTC. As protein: CASSRDRGGYGYTF.

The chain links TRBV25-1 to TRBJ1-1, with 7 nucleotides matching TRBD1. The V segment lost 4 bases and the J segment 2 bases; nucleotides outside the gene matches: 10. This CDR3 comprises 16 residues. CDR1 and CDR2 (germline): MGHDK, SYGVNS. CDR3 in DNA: TGTGCCAGCAGTGGTGGGGGACAGCCTCGAAACACTGAAGCTTTCTTT. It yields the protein CASSGGGQPRNTEAFF.

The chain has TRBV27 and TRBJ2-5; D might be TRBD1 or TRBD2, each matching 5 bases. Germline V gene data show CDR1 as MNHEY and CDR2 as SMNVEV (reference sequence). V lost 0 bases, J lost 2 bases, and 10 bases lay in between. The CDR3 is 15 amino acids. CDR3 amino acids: CASSLSMWGQETQYF. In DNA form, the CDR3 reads TGTGCCAGCAGTTTATCGATGTGGGGGCAAGAGACCCAGTACTTC.

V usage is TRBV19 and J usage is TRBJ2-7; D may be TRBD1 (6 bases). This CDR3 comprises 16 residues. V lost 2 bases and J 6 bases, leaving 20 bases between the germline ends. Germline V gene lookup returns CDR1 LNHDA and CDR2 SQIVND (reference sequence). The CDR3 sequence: CASSIRGSLPSPEQYF. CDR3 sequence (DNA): TGTGCCAGTAGTATAAGGGGGTCCCTTCCTTCCCCCGAGCAGTACTTC.

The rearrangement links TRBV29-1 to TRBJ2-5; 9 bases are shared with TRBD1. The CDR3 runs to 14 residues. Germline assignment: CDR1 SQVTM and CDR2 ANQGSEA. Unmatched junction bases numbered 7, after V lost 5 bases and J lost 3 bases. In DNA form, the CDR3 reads TGCAGCGTTCAATGGGGGGACAGGGAAGAGACCCAGTACTTC. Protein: CSVQWGDREETQYF.

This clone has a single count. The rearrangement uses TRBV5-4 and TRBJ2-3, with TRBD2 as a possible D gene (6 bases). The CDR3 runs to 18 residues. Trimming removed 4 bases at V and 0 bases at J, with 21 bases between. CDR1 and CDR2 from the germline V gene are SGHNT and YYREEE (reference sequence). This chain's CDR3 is CASSLIMSASDSTDTQYF. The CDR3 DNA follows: TGTGCCAGCAGCCTGATCATGTCGGCTAGCGATAGCACAGATACGCAGTATTTT. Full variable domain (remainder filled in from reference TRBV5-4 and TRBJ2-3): ETGVTQSPTHLIKTRGQQVTLRCSSQSGHNTVSWYQQALGQGPQFIFQYYREEENGRGNFPPRFSGLQFPNYSSELNVNALELDDSALYLCASSLIMSASDSTDTQYFGPGTRLTVL.